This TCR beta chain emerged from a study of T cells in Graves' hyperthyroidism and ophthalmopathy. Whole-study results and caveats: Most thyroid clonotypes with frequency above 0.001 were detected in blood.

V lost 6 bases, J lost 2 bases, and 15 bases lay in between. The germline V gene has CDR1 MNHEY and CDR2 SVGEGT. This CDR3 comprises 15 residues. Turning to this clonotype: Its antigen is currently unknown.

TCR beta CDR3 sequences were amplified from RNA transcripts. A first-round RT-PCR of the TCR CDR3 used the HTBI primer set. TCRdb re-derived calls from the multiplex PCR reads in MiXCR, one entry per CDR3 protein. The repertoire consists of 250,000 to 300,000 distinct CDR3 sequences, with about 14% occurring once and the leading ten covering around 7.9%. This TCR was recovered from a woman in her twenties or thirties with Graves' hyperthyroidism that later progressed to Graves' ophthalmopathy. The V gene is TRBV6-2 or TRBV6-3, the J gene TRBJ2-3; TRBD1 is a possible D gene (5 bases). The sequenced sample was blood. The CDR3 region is CASRGPGLYTDTQYF. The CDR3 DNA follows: TGTGCCAGCAGAGGACCAGGGCTATACACAGATACGCAGTATTTT.